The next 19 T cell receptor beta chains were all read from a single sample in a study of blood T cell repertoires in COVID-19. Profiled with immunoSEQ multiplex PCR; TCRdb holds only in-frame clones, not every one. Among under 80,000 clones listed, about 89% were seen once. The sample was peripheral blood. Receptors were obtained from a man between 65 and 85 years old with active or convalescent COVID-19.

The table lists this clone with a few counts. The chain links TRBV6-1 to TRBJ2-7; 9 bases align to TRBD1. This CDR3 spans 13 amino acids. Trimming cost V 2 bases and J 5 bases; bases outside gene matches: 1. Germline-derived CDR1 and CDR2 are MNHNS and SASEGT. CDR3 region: CASSERQGDEQYF. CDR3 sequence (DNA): TGTGCCAGCAGTGAACGACAGGGGGACGAGCAGTACTTC.

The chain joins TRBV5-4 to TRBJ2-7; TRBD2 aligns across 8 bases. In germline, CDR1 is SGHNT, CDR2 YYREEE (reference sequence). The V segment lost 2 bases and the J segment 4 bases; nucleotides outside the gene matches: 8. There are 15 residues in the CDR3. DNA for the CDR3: TGTGCCAGCAGCTTCGAAGCGGGAGATCTGTACGAGCAGTACTTC. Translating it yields CASSFEAGDLYEQYF.

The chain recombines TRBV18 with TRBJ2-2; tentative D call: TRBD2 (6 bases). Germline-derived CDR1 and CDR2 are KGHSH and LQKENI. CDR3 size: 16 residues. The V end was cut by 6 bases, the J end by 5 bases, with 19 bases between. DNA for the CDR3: TGTGCCAGCTCTCGCGAAGGGCCGGGGGTGACCGGGGAGCTGTTTTTT. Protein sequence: CASSREGPGVTGELFF.

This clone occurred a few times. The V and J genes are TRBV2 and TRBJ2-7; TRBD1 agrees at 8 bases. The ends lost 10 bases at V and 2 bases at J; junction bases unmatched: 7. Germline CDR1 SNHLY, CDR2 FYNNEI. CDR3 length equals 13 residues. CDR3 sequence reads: CATHRGAAYEQYF. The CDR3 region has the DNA TGTGCCACACACAGGGGGGCCGCCTACGAGCAGTACTTC.

The CDR3 reads CASSPTTERNSPLHF. The CDR3 coding sequence is TGTGCCAGCTCACCCACTACCGAGAGGAATTCACCCCTCCACTTT. J is TRBJ1-6 and V is TRBV18; D is unclear. The germline CDR1 and CDR2 sequences are KGHSH and LQKENI. The V gene lost 3 bases and the J gene lost 7 bases, with 13 bases spanning the gap. The CDR3 spans 15 residues.

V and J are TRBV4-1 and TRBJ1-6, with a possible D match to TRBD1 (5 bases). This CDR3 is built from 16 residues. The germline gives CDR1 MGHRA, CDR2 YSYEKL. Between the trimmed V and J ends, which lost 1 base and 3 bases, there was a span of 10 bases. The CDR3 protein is CASSQVPQGYNSPLHF. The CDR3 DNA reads TGCGCCAGCAGCCAAGTTCCCCAGGGCTATAATTCACCCCTCCACTTT.

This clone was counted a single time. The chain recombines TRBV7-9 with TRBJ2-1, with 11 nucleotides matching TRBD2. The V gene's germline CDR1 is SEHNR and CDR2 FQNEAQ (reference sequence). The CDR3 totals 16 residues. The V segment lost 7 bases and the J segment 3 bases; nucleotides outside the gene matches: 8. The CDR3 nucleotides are TGTGCCAGCATCACTAGCGGGAGTGGCCTCTACAATGAGCAGTTCTTC. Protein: CASITSGSGLYNEQFF.

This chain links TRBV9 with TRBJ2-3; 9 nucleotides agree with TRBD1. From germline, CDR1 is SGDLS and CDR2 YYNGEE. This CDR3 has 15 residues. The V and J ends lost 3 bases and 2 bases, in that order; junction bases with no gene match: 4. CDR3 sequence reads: CASSGQGGFTDTQYF. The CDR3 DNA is TGTGCCAGCAGCGGACAGGGGGGTTTCACAGATACGCAGTATTTT.

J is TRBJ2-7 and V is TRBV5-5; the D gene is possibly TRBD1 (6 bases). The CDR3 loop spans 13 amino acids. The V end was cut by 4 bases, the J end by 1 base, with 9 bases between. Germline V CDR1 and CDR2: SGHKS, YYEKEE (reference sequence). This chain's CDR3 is CASSVQGSYEQYF. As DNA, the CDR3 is TGTGCCAGCAGCGTACAGGGATCCTACGAGCAGTACTTC.

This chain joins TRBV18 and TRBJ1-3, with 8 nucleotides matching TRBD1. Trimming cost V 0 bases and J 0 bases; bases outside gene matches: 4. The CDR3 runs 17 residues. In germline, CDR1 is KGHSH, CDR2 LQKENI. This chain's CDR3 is CASSPPGQAISGNTIYF. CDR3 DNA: TGTGCCAGCTCACCACCGGGACAGGCGATCTCTGGAAACACCATATATTTT.

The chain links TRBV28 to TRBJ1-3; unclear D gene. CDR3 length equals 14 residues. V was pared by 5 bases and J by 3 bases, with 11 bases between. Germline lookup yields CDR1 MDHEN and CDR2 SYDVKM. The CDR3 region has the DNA TGTGCCAGCAGTACAGAACCCGTTGGAAACACCATATATTTT. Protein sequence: CASSTEPVGNTIYF.

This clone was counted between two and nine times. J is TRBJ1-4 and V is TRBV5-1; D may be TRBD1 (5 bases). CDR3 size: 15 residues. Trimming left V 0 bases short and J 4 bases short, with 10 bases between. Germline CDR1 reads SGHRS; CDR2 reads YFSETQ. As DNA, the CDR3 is TGCGCCAGCAGCTTGGCGGGGGGGAATAATGAAAAACTGTTTTTT. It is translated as CASSLAGGNNEKLFF.

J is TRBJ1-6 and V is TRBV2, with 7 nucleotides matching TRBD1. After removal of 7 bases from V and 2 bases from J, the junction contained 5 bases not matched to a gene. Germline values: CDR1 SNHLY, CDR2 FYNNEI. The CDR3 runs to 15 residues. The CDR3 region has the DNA TGTGCCAGCACCCCAGGGGGAACCTATAATTCACCCCTCCACTTT. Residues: CASTPGGTYNSPLHF.

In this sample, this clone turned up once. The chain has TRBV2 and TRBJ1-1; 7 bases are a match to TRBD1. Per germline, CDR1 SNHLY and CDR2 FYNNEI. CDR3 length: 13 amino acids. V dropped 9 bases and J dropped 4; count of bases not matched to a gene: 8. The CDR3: CARRQGGGTEAFF. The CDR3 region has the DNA TGTGCCAGGAGACAGGGTGGAGGCACTGAAGCTTTCTTT.

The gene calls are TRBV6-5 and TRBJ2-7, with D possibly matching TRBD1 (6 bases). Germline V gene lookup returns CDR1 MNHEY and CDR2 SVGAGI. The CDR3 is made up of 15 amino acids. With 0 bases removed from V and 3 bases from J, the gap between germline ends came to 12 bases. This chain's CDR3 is CASSYSSWDNYEQYF. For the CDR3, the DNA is TGTGCCAGCAGTTACTCGAGTTGGGACAACTACGAGCAGTACTTC.

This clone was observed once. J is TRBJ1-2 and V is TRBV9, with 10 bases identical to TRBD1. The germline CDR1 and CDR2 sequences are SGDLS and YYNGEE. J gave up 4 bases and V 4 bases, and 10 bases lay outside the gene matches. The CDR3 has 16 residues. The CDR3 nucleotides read TGTGCCAGCAGCCCCCTTGGAGGGGACAGGGGCTATGGCTACACCTTC. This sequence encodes CASSPLGGDRGYGYTF.

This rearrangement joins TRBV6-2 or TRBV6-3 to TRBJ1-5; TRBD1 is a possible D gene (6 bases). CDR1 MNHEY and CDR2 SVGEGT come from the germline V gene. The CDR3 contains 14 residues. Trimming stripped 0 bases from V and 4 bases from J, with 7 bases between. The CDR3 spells CASSYSQGNQPQHF. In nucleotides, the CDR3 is TGTGCCAGCAGTTACTCACAGGGAAATCAGCCCCAGCATTTT.

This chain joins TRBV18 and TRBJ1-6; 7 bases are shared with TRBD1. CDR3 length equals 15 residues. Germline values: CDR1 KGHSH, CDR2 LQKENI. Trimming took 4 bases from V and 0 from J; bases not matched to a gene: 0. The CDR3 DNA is TGTGCCAGCTCACGGGACAGCTCCTATAATTCACCCCTCCACTTT. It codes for CASSRDSSYNSPLHF.

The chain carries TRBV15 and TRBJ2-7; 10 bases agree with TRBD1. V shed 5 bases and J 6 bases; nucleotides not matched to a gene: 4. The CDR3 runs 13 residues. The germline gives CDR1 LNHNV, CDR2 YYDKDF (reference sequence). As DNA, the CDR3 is TGTGCCACCAGCCGGGACAGGGGCCGCGAGCAGTACTTC. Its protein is CATSRDRGREQYF. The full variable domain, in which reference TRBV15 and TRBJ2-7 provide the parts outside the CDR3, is DAMVIQNPRYQVTQFGKPVTLSCSQTLNHNVMYWYQQKSSQAPKLLFHYYDKDFNNEADTPDNFQSRRPNTSFCFLDIRSPGLGDTAMYLCATSRDRGREQYFGPGTRLTVT.